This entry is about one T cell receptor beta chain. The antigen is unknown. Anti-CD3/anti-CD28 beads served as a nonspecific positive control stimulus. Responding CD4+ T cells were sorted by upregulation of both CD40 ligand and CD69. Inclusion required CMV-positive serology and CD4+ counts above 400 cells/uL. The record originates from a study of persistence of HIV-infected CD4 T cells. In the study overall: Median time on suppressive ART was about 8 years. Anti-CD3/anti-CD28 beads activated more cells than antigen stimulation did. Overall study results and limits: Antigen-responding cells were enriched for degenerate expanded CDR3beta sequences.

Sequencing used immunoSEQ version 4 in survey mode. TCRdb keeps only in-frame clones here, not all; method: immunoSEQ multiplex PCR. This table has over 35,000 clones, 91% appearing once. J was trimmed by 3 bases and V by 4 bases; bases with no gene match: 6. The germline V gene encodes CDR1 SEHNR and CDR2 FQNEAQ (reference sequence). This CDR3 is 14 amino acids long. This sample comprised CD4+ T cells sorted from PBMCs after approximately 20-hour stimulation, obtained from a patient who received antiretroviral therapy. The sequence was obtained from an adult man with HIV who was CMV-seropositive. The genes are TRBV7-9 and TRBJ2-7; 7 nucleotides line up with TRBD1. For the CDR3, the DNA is TGTGCCAGCAGCTGGGACAGAAGTAACTACGAGCAGTACTTC. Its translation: CASSWDRSNYEQYF.